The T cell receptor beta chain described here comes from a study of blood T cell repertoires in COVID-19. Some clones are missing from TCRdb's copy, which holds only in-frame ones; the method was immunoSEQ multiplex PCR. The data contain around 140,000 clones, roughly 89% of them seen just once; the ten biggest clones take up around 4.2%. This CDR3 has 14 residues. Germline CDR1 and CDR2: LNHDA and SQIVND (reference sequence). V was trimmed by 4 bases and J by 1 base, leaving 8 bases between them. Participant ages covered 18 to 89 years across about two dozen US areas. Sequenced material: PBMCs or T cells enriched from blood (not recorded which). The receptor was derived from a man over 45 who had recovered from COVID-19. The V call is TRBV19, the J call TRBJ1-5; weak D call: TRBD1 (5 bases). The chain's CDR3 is CASSRQQSNQPQHF. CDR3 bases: TGTGCCAGTAGTAGACAGCAGAGCAATCAGCCCCAGCATTTT.